Listed below are T cell receptor beta chains from one sample, sequenced in a study of blood T cell repertoires in COVID-19. The assay was immunoSEQ multiplex PCR, and TCRdb's table has in-frame clones only and misses some. The sample records 250,000 or so clones, 80% to 90% being singletons. The sequenced material came from peripheral blood. These receptors all come from a woman in her forties who had recovered from COVID-19. Both conserved end residues are part of each CDR3. Fields, in order: clone size, D gene, V gene, J gene, CDR3 protein, CDR3 DNA. D genes are given only for firm matches. Where a row states a size, it is once, few, many or the class of an expanded clone; other rows omit it.

.	.	TRBV9	TRBJ1-2	CASSPGEGGYTF	TGTGCCAGCAGCCCAGGGGAGGGTGGCTACACCTTC
.	.	TRBV18	TRBJ2-2	CASSLTSPGELFF	TGTGCCAGCTCACTCACTAGCCCCGGGGAGCTGTTTTTT
.	TRBD1	TRBV16	TRBJ2-2	CASSLYSQGATGELFF	TGTGCCAGCAGCCTGTACTCACAGGGGGCCACCGGGGAGCTGTTTTTT
.	TRBD1	TRBV5-1	TRBJ1-5	CASSLGLQGVDSDSNQPQHF	TGCGCCAGCAGCTTGGGGCTACAGGGGGTTGATTCAGATAGCAATCAGCCCCAGCATTTT
.	.	TRBV19	TRBJ1-1	CASSRERMNTEAFF	TGTGCCAGTAGTCGGGAGCGGATGAACACTGAAGCTTTCTTT
.	.	TRBV5-1	TRBJ2-2	CASSFGQFNTGELFF	TGCGCCAGCAGCTTCGGACAGTTCAACACCGGGGAGCTGTTTTTT
.	.	TRBV18	TRBJ2-1	CASSLRVSEQFF	TGTGCCAGCTCCCTAAGAGTGAGTGAGCAGTTCTTC
few	TRBD2	TRBV6-4	TRBJ2-2	CASSEGGGNTGELFF	TGTGCCAGCAGTGAAGGCGGGGGGAACACCGGGGAGCTGTTTTTT
.	.	TRBV6-5	TRBJ1-1	CASSYSNGYEAFF	TGTGCCAGCAGTTACTCGAACGGGTATGAAGCTTTCTTT
.	.	TRBV2	TRBJ1-1	CATSPLTVNTEAFF	TGTGCCACCTCCCCCTTAACGGTGAACACTGAAGCTTTCTTT
few	.	TRBV19	TRBJ1-2	CASSIAASASDGYTF	TGTGCCAGTAGTATCGCTGCGTCAGCGTCGGATGGCTACACCTTC
.	.	TRBV5-1	TRBJ2-7	CASRAEPSSYEQYF	TGCGCCAGCAGGGCGGAACCCTCGTCCTACGAGCAGTACTTC
.	TRBD1	TRBV4-1	TRBJ1-3	CASSQPTGGHTIYF	TGCGCCAGCAGCCAACCGACAGGGGGCCACACCATATATTTT
.	TRBD2	TRBV7-2	TRBJ2-1	CASSTSTSGTYNEQFF	TGTGCCAGCAGCACCTCGACTAGCGGAACCTACAATGAGCAGTTCTTC
.	TRBD1	TRBV19	TRBJ2-5	CASSITGGLEETQYF	TGTGCCAGTAGTATCACAGGGGGACTTGAAGAGACCCAGTACTTC
.	.	TRBV3-1/TRBV3-2	TRBJ1-3	CASSQTGDGNTIYF	TGTGCCAGCAGCCAAACGGGGGATGGAAACACCATATATTTT
.	TRBD2	TRBV2	TRBJ2-1	CASSELSSGGAHEQFF	TGTGCCAGCAGTGAACTCTCTAGCGGGGGGGCCCATGAGCAGTTCTTC
.	.	TRBV5-6	TRBJ1-2	CASSPLNGQGAGYTF	TGTGCCAGCAGCCCTTTAAACGGCCAGGGCGCTGGCTACACCTTC
once	.	TRBV6-1	TRBJ1-6	CASSEEGSPFTPLHF	TGTGCCAGCAGTGAGGAGGGCAGTCCCTTTACACCCCTCCACTTT
.	.	TRBV10-2	TRBJ2-3	CASSEGGVSTDTQYF	TGCGCCAGCAGCGAGGGGGGGGTTAGCACAGATACGCAGTATTTT
.	TRBD2	TRBV7-9	TRBJ2-1	CASSPQREYNEQFF	TGTGCCAGCAGTCCCCAGCGGGAATACAATGAGCAGTTCTTC
few	TRBD2	TRBV30	TRBJ2-2	CAWTRGGSGELFF	TGTGCCTGGACCCGCGGGGGGAGCGGGGAGCTGTTTTTT
.	TRBD1	TRBV2	TRBJ1-5	CASRLDRGDNQPQHF	TGTGCCAGCAGATTAGACAGGGGGGACAATCAGCCCCAGCATTTT
once	TRBD2	TRBV11-3	TRBJ2-3	CASSLGLAGANTQYF	TGTGCCAGCAGCTTGGGACTAGCGGGGGCGAATACGCAGTATTTT
.	TRBD1	TRBV27	TRBJ2-1	CASSMGQTYNEQFF	TGTGCCAGCAGTATGGGACAGACCTACAATGAGCAGTTCTTC
.	.	TRBV9	TRBJ2-7	CASSVATGFEQYF	TGTGCCAGCAGCGTAGCTACGGGGTTCGAGCAGTACTTC
.	.	TRBV3-1/TRBV3-2	TRBJ1-2	CASSPLSNSPDGYTF	TGTGCCAGCAGCCCCCTAAGTAACAGCCCCGATGGCTACACCTTC
.	.	TRBV2	TRBJ2-5	CASKSATRETQYF	TGTGCCAGCAAGTCAGCGACTCGGGAGACCCAGTACTTC
.	TRBD1	TRBV4-2	TRBJ2-2	CASSQSTGGDVSGELFF	TGTGCCAGCAGCCAAAGCACAGGGGGCGACGTATCCGGGGAGCTGTTTTTT
.	TRBD1	TRBV19	TRBJ1-5	CASSRDRENQPQHF	TGTGCCAGTAGTCGCGACAGGGAGAACCAGCCCCAGCATTTT
.	TRBD1	TRBV9	TRBJ1-4	CASSGGQGGVPTNEKLFF	TGTGCCAGCAGCGGGGGACAGGGGGGAGTGCCAACTAATGAAAAACTGTTTTTT
.	TRBD2	TRBV9	TRBJ2-1	CASASTSVSYNEQFF	TGTGCCAGCGCCTCCACTAGCGTCTCCTACAATGAGCAGTTCTTC